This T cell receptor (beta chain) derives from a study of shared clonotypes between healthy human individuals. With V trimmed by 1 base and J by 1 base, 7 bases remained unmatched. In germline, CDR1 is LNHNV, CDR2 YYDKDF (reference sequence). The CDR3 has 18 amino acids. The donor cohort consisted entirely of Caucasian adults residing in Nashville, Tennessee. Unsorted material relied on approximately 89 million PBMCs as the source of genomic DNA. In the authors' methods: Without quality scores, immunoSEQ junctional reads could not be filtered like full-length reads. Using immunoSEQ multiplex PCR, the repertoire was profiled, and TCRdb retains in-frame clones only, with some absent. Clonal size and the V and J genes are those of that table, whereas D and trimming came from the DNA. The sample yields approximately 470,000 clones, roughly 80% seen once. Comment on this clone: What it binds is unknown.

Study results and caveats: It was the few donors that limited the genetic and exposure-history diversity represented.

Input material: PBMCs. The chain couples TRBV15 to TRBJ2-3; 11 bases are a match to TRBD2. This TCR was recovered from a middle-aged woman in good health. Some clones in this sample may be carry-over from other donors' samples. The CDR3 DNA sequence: TGTGCCACCAGCAGAGGGATAGCGGGAGGGCCGGGCACAGATACGCAGTATTTT. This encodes CATSRGIAGGPGTDTQYF.